Listed below are T cell receptor beta chains from one sample, sequenced in a study of blood T cell repertoires in COVID-19. Using immunoSEQ multiplex PCR, the repertoire was profiled, and TCRdb retains in-frame clones only, with some absent. The sample carries 55,000 to 65,000 clones, approximately 80% recorded once. Sequencing was done on a sample of peripheral blood. The origin of the receptors is a woman over 75 with acute or convalescent COVID-19. Each CDR3 is given with its conserved first and last residue. D genes are given only for firm matches. A row's size may be missing; if present it is once, few, many or a size class.

cdr3_nt cdr3_aa j_call cdr3_length d_call v_call clone_size
TGTGCCAGCAAAGAAATGGGACAGGACAATCAGCCCCAGCATTTT CASKEMGQDNQPQHF TRBJ1-5 15 TRBD1 TRBV9 -
TGTGCCAGCAGTTTGCCTGGGGGCGGAGGAGACTACGAGCAGTACTTC CASSLPGGGGDYEQYF TRBJ2-7 16 - TRBV28 -
TGCGCCAGCAGCTCCCGGGACACTCAAGAGACCCAGTACTTC CASSSRDTQETQYF TRBJ2-5 14 - TRBV5-1 -
TGTGCCAGCACCGCGGGTAGCGGGAGTTGGTACGAGCAGTACTTC CASTAGSGSWYEQYF TRBJ2-7 15 TRBD2 TRBV9 -
TGTGCCAGCAGTGATACGGGGGGTAACGGCCAAGAGACCCAGTACTTC CASSDTGGNGQETQYF TRBJ2-5 16 TRBD2 TRBV6-1 -
TGTGCCAGCACTTTAAGGGACAGCGGGGGGGCCGGGAATGAGCAGTTCTTC CASTLRDSGGAGNEQFF TRBJ2-1 17 TRBD2 TRBV9 -
TGTGCCAGCAGTTTCCGGGACGGCGGGAGCAACACCATATATTTT CASSFRDGGSNTIYF TRBJ1-3 15 - TRBV6-6 -
TGTGCCAGCAGGCCCGGGAATAGCAATCAGCCCCAGCATTTT CASRPGNSNQPQHF TRBJ1-5 14 - TRBV6-5 -
TGTGCCAGTTCTAGCGGGAGTTCCTACGAGCAGTACTTC CASSSGSSYEQYF TRBJ2-7 13 TRBD2 TRBV19 few
TGTGCCAGCTCACCCGACTGGCGGGGAAGTGCCGGGGAGCTGTTTTTT CASSPDWRGSAGELFF TRBJ2-2 16 - TRBV18 -
TGTGCCAGTAGTATAGACAGGGGGTCTAATCAGCCCCAGCATTTT CASSIDRGSNQPQHF TRBJ1-5 15 TRBD1 TRBV19 -
TGTGCCAGCACGCCGACTAGCGGGGGCACAGATACGCAGTATTTT CASTPTSGGTDTQYF TRBJ2-3 15 TRBD2 TRBV7-9 -
TGTGCCTGGAGTGGGGGCCGGGGGTTGGGTGAAAAACTGTTTTTT CAWSGGRGLGEKLFF TRBJ1-4 15 - TRBV30 -
TGTGCCAGCACGGGAGACAGGGTCTTCGGAAACACCATATATTTT CASTGDRVFGNTIYF TRBJ1-3 15 TRBD1 TRBV6-5 once
TGTGCCAGCAGCTTCTCTAGCGGGATTGGTCTTAGGACGCAGTATTTT CASSFSSGIGLRTQYF TRBJ2-3 16 TRBD2 TRBV7-2 -
TGTGCCAGCAGTTTATCGGGGACAGGCGTTCCTCTCTATGGCTACACCTTC CASSLSGTGVPLYGYTF TRBJ1-2 17 TRBD1 TRBV28 -
TGTGCCAGCAGCAAAAGAGTAATTCGCCTAATATATTATAGCAATCAGCCCCAGCATTTT CASSKRVIRLIYYSNQPQHF TRBJ1-5 20 - TRBV21-1 -
TGTGCCTGGAGTGTACAAGGACAGCACAATCAGCCCCAGCATTTT CAWSVQGQHNQPQHF TRBJ1-5 15 - TRBV30 few
TGCAGCGTAGACAGGGGGGTGAACACTGAAGCTTTCTTT CSVDRGVNTEAFF TRBJ1-1 13 TRBD1 TRBV29-1 -
TGTGCCAGCAGTCCCCGGGACAGGGCCAAAAACATTCAGTACTTC CASSPRDRAKNIQYF TRBJ2-4 15 TRBD1 TRBV27 -
TGCGCCAGCAGCGTACAGGGGGACTATGGCTACACCTTC CASSVQGDYGYTF TRBJ1-2 13 TRBD1 TRBV5-1 -
TGTGCCAGCAGCCAAGAAGGGCGGGGACGGGGTCAGACCCAGTACTTC CASSQEGRGRGQTQYF TRBJ2-5 16 - TRBV3-1/TRBV3-2 -
TGTGCCAGCAGCCGACAGGTTTTGGATGAGCAGTTCTTC CASSRQVLDEQFF TRBJ2-1 13 - TRBV7-9 -
TGTGCCAGCAGTCTTCAGGGTTTTGGAGGAAACACCATATATTTT CASSLQGFGGNTIYF TRBJ1-3 15 - TRBV6-2/TRBV6-3 -
TGTGCCTGGAGCGCAGGGGGACTGGCTCGAAGAAAACTGTTTTTT CAWSAGGLARRKLFF TRBJ1-4 15 TRBD1 TRBV30 few
TGTGCCAGCAGCGTAGGGACTAGCGGCAATGAGCAGTTCTTC CASSVGTSGNEQFF TRBJ2-1 14 TRBD2 TRBV9 -
TGTGCCAGCAGCTTATCTACTAGCGGGAGTTCCGAGCAGTACTTC CASSLSTSGSSEQYF TRBJ2-7 15 TRBD2 TRBV11-3 once
TGTGCCAGCAGCCCGGGATTTTCCTACAATGAGCAGTTCTTC CASSPGFSYNEQFF TRBJ2-1 14 - TRBV7-3 -
TGTGCCAGCAGCTTAGGGAAGGGACTAGCGGGAAGGGGAGAGCAGTTCTTC CASSLGKGLAGRGEQFF TRBJ2-1 17 TRBD2 TRBV13 -
TGTGCCAGCAGCCCCGATAAGGGGGAATTCTATGGCTACACCTTC CASSPDKGEFYGYTF TRBJ1-2 15 - TRBV7-3 few
TGTGCCAGCAGCCGAGACAGGGGGCTTGAAAAACTGTTTTTT CASSRDRGLEKLFF TRBJ1-4 14 TRBD1 TRBV7-9 -
TGTGCCAGCACTCCCGGCGGGACCGGGGATACGCAGTATTTT CASTPGGTGDTQYF TRBJ2-3 14 - TRBV6-5 -
TGTGCCAGCAGTTTAGAACAGGGGACAGATACGCAGTATTTT CASSLEQGTDTQYF TRBJ2-3 14 TRBD1 TRBV28 -
TGTGCCAGCAGCCCCCGAGGTAGCGGGAGGGTCTTGGAGACCCAGTACTTC CASSPRGSGRVLETQYF TRBJ2-5 17 TRBD2 TRBV7-6 -
TGTGCCAGCAGCGGCGGGACAGGGGGTCAGCCCCAGCATTTT CASSGGTGGQPQHF TRBJ1-5 14 TRBD1 TRBV3-1/TRBV3-2 once
TGCGCCAGCAGTGAGGGGGGACAAAACACCGGGGAGCTGTTTTTT CASSEGGQNTGELFF TRBJ2-2 15 - TRBV10-2 -
TGTGCCAGCAGCCAAGGGTCGGCGGTGAACGACAGGGGAGAAGGCTACACCTTC CASSQGSAVNDRGEGYTF TRBJ1-2 18 TRBD1 TRBV3-1/TRBV3-2 -
TGTGCCAGCAGCTTAGCGACTAGCAGTACCTACAATGAGCAGTTCTTC CASSLATSSTYNEQFF TRBJ2-1 16 TRBD2 TRBV7-9 -
TGTGCCAGCAGCCCCCGACAGGGGGCCACTGAAGCTTTCTTT CASSPRQGATEAFF TRBJ1-1 14 TRBD1 TRBV11-2 -
TGTGCCACCAGGGGCAGCCAAGAGACCCAGTACTTC CATRGSQETQYF TRBJ2-5 12 - TRBV24-1 once
TGCGCCAGCAGCTCGATTCCGGGACAGGGATCCTACAATGAGCAGTTCTTC CASSSIPGQGSYNEQFF TRBJ2-1 17 TRBD1 TRBV5-1 -
TGTGCCAGCAGGGAAAGCCAATATGTAACGGCGGGAGGAAAATTACGGCAGTACTTC CASRESQYVTAGGKLRQYF TRBJ2-7 19 TRBD2 TRBV2 -
TGTGCCAGCAGCCCAACTTTCCGGGACAACTCCTACGAGCAGTACTTC CASSPTFRDNSYEQYF TRBJ2-7 16 - TRBV7-9 -
TGTGCCAGCAGCTTATTAGTGCGGGAGTTCACAGATACGCAGTATTTT CASSLLVREFTDTQYF TRBJ2-3 16 TRBD2 TRBV7-6 once
TGTGCCAGCAGCTTTAGGGCAGGGGTGACCGGGGAGCTGTTTTTT CASSFRAGVTGELFF TRBJ2-2 15 - TRBV5-6 -
TGTGCCAGCAGCCAAGATAAGGGGGCAGGGACCTACTCTGGGGCCAACGTCCTGACTTTC CASSQDKGAGTYSGANVLTF TRBJ2-6 20 TRBD1 TRBV3-1/TRBV3-2 -
TGTGCCAGCAGTACCCCCAGCGTCCCCTACGAGCAGTACTTC CASSTPSVPYEQYF TRBJ2-7 14 - TRBV27 -
TGTGCCACCACCAGGGTAAACGGGGAGCTGTTTTTT CATTRVNGELFF TRBJ2-2 12 - TRBV12-3/TRBV12-4 -
TGTGCCAGCGGGGACACCTCGAACACCGGGGAGCTGTTTTTT CASGDTSNTGELFF TRBJ2-2 14 - TRBV2 -
TGTGCCAGCAGTTACACACTACAACAAACTAATGAAAAACTGTTTTTT CASSYTLQQTNEKLFF TRBJ1-4 16 - TRBV6-6 -
TGCGCCAGCAGCTTACAGCTTTCCACCTACGAGCAGTACTTC CASSLQLSTYEQYF TRBJ2-7 14 - TRBV5-1 -
TGCGCCAGCAGCCTGGGACAGGGTAATGAAAAACTGTTTTTT CASSLGQGNEKLFF TRBJ1-4 14 TRBD1 TRBV5-1 -
TGTGCCAGCAGTTACCTCGACAGGGGGAGAAACACTGAAGCTTTCTTT CASSYLDRGRNTEAFF TRBJ1-1 16 TRBD1 TRBV5-6 -